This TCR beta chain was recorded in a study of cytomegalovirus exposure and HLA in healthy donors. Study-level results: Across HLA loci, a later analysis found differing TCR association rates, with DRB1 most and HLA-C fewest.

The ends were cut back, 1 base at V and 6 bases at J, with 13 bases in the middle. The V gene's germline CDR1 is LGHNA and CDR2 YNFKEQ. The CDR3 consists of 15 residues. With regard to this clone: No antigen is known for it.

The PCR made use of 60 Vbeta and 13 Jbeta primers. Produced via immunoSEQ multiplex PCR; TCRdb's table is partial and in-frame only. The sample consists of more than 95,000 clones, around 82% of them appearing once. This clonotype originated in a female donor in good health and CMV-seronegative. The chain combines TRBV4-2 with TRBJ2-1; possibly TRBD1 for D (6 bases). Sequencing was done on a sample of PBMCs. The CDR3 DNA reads TGTGCCAGCAGCCAAGTACCGGACAGCCCCAATGAGCAGTTCTTC. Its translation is CASSQVPDSPNEQFF.